This T cell receptor (beta chain) was sequenced during a study of T cell responses to AZD1222 COVID-19 vaccine. Concerning this clone: The antigen remains undetermined.

Study outcomes and limitations: Reports say nearly half of spike-specific TCRs go after unmutated variant regions. Every sample of the repertoires postdated the peak T cell response.

The assay was immunoSEQ multiplex PCR, and TCRdb's table has in-frame clones only and misses some. Here the sample spans 150,000 to 160,000 clones, approximately 90% being singletons. This CDR3 has 13 amino acids. V gave up 10 bases and J gave up 8 bases, with 15 bases separating them. Germline CDR1 ENHRY, CDR2 SYGVKD. The origin of this receptor is an adult in good health. Sequenced here: peripheral blood, sampled on day 0 of AZD1222 vaccination. The chain uses TRBV10-3 and TRBJ1-6, with D hard to call. The CDR3 coding sequence is TGTGCCACCACCAACGCCACGTATTCACCCCTCCACTTT. Translation gives CATTNATYSPLHF.